This T cell receptor beta chain was identified during a study of post-analysis software for immune sequencing data. About the study: Patients with relapsing-remitting, secondary progressive and progressive-relapsing multiple sclerosis courses were all represented.

Whole-study findings and limits: Diversity measured as normalized Chao1 was significantly lower in multiple sclerosis patients than in controls. Elevated frequency relative to controls characterized several TRBV segments in patients, TRBV5-6, TRBV5-1 and TRBV20-1 among them.

Germline values: CDR1 WNHNN, CDR2 SYGVQD (reference sequence). This CDR3 is built from 15 residues. The V end was cut by 6 bases, the J end by 1 base, with 14 bases between. The TCR beta cDNA libraries contained unique molecular identifiers. A population of about 0.95 to 10 million T cells gave rise to roughly 500,000 cDNA molecules. Via MiXCR, TCRdb re-called the PCR reads, giving one row per CDR3 protein. The sample includes 350,000 to 500,000 distinct CDR3 sequences, over 30% of them seen just once. For this clonotype: As yet, its antigen is unknown.

Sequenced input: blood. This receptor was taken from a girl aged 2 to 9 with multiple sclerosis. The genes are TRBV10-1 and TRBJ2-3; D perhaps matches TRBD2 (5 bases). The CDR3 is CASSPRAHGTDTQYF. For the CDR3, the DNA is TGCGCCAGCAGCCCGCGGGCCCATGGCACAGATACGCAGTATTTT.